A single T cell receptor beta chain is shown here with its context. Its antigen is currently not known. The sample holds no much larger clone one base away, and base qualities are not on file. The immunoSEQ Assay, a bias-controlled multiplex PCR, was used to amplify TCRbeta CDR3 regions from genomic DNA. Processing in the source paper ran as follows. Within the assay, amplification of reference gene primers was used to estimate how many nucleated cells each sample contained. To quantify the absolute abundance of each unique TCRbeta CDR3 rearrangement, sequence reads were collapsed and filtered. For each sample, productive Simpson clonality was calculated as the square root of Simpson's diversity index across productive rearrangements. TCRdb took over this immuneACCESS table, retaining in-frame rearrangements with V and J assigned. Such tables are incomplete; in checked studies, under half of the missing clones stem from an unresolved V gene, and the remainder is unexplained. V and J calls and clone size are given by that table; D and trimming were obtained from the DNA. This sample comprises about 120,000 clones, about 87% of them detected only once. Approximately 2.3% of the sample lies in the top ten.

Collaborating institutions collected whole blood in K2EDTA tubes following their own protocols. For TCRbeta analysis, collaborators shipped samples as frozen whole blood, isolated PBMCs, or DNA extracted from either of those sample types. This record comes from a study of blood T cell repertoires in COVID-19 (dated by TCRdb to about 2020). In terms of the full investigation: Collaborator samples came from the United States, Italy and Spain and covered acute and convalescent phases of COVID-19. HLA class I and class II types, where available, came from metadata supplied by the sample provider rather than from assay-based typing. The repertoires were made available in a free public database intended to serve as a resource for research on the immune response to SARS-CoV-2. A de-identified subject ID, COVID-19 status, age in years and sex were almost always included in the sample metadata. The material from the prospective study consisted of cDNA or gDNA derived from T cells, B-cell-depleted T cells, or PBMCs. Deeply sampled blood TCRbeta repertoires from subjects exposed to, actively infected with, or recovered from COVID-19 were included in the dataset. Samples were obtained from the ongoing ImmuneRACE study (first 160 participants) and from about 1,300 subjects provided by 6 global collaborators.

V is reduced by 6 bases and J by 5 bases, leaving a spacing of 17 bases between them. CDR1 LNHDA and CDR2 SQIVND were looked up in the germline V gene (reference sequence). The CDR3 runs 14 residues from the cysteine to the phenylalanine. Just the 42-base CDR3 DNA is kept, in frame starting at base 1. Study-level results and caveats: How much clinical and demographic metadata was included differed by source and by participant, and the metadata was provided uncurated.

This clonotype was obtained from a woman between 50 and 59 years old with acute or convalescent COVID-19. Sequencing used peripheral blood. Here the chain combines TRBV19 and TRBJ2-7; TRBD1 is a weak D gene call, 6 bases matching. The CDR3 corresponds to CASRTLTGSHEQYF. The DNA sequence follows: TGTGCCAGTAGAACTCTCACAGGGTCCCACGAGCAGTACTTC.